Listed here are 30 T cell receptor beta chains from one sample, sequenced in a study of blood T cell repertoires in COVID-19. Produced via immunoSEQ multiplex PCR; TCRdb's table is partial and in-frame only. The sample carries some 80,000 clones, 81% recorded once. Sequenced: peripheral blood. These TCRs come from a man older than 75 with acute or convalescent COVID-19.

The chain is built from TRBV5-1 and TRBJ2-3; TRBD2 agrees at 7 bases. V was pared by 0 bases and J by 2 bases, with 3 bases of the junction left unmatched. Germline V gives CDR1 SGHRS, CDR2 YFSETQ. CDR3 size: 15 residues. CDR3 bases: TGCGCCAGCAGCTTGGCACTAGCGAACACAGATACGCAGTATTTT. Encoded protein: CASSLALANTDTQYF.

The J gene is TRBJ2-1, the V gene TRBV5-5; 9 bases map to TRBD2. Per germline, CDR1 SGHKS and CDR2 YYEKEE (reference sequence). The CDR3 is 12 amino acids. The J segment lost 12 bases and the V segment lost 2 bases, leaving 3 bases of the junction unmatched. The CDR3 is CASSLVAGVQFF. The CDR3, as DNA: TGTGCCAGCAGCTTAGTAGCGGGAGTGCAGTTCTTC.

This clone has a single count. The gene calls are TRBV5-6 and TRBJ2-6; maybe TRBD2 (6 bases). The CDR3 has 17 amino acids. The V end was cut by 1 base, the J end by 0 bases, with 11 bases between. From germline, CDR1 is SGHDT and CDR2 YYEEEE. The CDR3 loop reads CASSLTGLSSGANVLTF. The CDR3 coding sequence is TGTGCCAGCAGCTTGACGGGACTCAGCTCTGGGGCCAACGTCCTGACTTTC.

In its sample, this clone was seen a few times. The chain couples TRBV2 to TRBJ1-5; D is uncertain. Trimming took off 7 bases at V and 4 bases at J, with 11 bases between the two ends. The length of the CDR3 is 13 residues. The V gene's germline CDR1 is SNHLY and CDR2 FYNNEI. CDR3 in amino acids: CASKGTANQPQHF. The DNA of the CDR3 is TGTGCCAGCAAAGGTACAGCTAATCAGCCCCAGCATTTT. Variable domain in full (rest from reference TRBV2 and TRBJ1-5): EPEVTQTPSHQVTQMGQEVILRCVPISNHLYFYWYRQILGQKVEFLVSFYNNEISEKSEIFDDQFSVERPDGSNFTLKIRSTKLEDSAMYFCASKGTANQPQHFGDGTRLSIL.

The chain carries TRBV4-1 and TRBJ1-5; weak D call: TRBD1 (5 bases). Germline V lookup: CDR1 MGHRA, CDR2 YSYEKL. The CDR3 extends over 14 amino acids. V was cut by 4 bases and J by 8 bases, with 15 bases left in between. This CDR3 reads CASSLGGVGEPQHF. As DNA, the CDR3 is TGCGCCAGCAGCCTCGGGGGTGTCGGGGAGCCCCAGCATTTT.

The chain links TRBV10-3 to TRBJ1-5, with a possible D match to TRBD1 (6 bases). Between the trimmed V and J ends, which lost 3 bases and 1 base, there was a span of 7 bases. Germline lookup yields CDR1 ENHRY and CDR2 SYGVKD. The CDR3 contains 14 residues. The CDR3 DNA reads TGTGCCATCAGTGAACAGGGAAGCAATCAGCCCCAGCATTTT. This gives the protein CAISEQGSNQPQHF.

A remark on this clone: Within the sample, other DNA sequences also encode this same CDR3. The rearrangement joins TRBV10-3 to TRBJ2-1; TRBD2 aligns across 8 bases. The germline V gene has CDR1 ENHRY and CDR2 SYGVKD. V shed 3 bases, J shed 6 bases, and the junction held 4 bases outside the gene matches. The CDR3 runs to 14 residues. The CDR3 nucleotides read TGTGCCATCAGTGAAACTAGCGGCCTCAATGAGCAGTTCTTC. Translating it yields CAISETSGLNEQFF.

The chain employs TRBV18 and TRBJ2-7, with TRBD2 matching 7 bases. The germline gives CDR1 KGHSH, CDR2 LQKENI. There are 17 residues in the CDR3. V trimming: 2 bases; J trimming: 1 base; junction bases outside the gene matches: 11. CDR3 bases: TGTGCCAGCTCACCAGTTGCGGGAGCGGTGCTTTCCTACGAGCAGTACTTC. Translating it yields CASSPVAGAVLSYEQYF.

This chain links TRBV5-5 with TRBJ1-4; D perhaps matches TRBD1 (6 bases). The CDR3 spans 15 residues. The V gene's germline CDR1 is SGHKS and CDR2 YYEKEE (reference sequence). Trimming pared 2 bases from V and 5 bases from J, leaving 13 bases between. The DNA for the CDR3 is TGTGCCAGCAGCTTTACAGGGTCCTACAATGAAAAACTGTTTTTT. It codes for CASSFTGSYNEKLFF. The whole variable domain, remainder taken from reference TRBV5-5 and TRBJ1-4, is DAGVTQSPTHLIKTRGQQVTLRCSPISGHKSVSWYQQVLGQGPQFIFQYYEKEERGRGNFPDRFSARQFPNYSSELNVNALLLGDSALYLCASSFTGSYNEKLFFGSGTQLSVL.

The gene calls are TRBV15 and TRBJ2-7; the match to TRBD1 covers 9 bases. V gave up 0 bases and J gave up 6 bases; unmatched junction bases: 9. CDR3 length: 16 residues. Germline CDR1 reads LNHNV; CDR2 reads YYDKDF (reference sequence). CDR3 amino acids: CATSRDLGTGNGEQYF. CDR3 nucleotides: TGTGCCACCAGCAGAGATCTTGGGACAGGGAATGGCGAGCAGTACTTC. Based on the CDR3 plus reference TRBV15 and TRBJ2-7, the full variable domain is DAMVIQNPRYQVTQFGKPVTLSCSQTLNHNVMYWYQQKSSQAPKLLFHYYDKDFNNEADTPDNFQSRRPNTSFCFLDIRSPGLGDTAMYLCATSRDLGTGNGEQYFGPGTRLTVT.

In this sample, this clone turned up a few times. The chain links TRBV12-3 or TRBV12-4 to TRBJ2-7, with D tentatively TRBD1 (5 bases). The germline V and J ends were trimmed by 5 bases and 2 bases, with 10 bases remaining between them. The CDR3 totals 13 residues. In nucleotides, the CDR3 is TGTGCCAGCAGTCATCAGGGAACCTACGAGCAGTACTTC. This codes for CASSHQGTYEQYF.

CDR3 bases: TGTGCCAGCAGCCCTCCGGGGGCAGGGGGCTTGAATGAGCAGTTCTTC. Its protein product is CASSPPGAGGLNEQFF. The chain is built from TRBV6-2 or TRBV6-3 and TRBJ2-1; TRBD1 matches at 8 bases. CDR3 length equals 16 residues. Germline CDR1 and CDR2: MNHEY and SVGEGT. Germline trimming cut 6 bases from V and 7 bases from J; bases unmatched to any gene: 14.

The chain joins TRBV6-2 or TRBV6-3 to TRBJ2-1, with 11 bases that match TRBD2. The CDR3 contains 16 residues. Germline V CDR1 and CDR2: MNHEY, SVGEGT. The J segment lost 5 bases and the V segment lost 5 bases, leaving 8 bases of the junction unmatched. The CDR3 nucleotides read TGTGCCAGCAGTACCGGGACTAGCGGTCGTAACAATGAGCAGTTCTTC. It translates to CASSTGTSGRNNEQFF.

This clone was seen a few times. CDR3 sequence (DNA): TGTGCCAGCAGTTACTCTTCCCCTGGCAATCAGCCCCAGCATTTT. This encodes CASSYSSPGNQPQHF. This rearrangement joins TRBV6-6 to TRBJ1-5; D remains unclear. CDR3 length: 15 amino acids. Germline CDR1 MNHNY, CDR2 SVGAGI (reference sequence). V was trimmed by 0 bases and J by 2 bases, leaving 8 bases between them.

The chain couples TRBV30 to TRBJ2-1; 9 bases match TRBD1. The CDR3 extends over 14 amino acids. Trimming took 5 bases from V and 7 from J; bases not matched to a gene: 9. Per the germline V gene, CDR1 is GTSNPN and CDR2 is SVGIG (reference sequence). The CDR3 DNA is TGTGCCTGGTATCCGGGACAGGGTAGGAATGAGCAGTTCTTC. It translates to CAWYPGQGRNEQFF.

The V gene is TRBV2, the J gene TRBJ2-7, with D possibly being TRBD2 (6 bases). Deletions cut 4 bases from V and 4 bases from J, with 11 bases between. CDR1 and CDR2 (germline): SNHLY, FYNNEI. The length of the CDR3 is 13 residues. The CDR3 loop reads CASSGGVRYEQYF. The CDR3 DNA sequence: TGTGCCAGCAGTGGGGGGGTAAGGTACGAGCAGTACTTC.

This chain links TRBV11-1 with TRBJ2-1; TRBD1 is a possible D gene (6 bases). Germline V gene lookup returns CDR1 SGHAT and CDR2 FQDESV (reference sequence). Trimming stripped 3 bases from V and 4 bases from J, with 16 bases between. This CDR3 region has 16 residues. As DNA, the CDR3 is TGTGCCAGCAGCTTCCTTACCCCGGGACAATACAATGAGCAGTTCTTC. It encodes CASSFLTPGQYNEQFF.

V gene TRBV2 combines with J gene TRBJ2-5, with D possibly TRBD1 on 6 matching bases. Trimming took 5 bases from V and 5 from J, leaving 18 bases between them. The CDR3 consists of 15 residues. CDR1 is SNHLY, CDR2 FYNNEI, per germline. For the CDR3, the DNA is TGTGCCAGCAGTTACCTTAACAGGGATGGGGAGACCCAGTACTTC. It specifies CASSYLNRDGETQYF.

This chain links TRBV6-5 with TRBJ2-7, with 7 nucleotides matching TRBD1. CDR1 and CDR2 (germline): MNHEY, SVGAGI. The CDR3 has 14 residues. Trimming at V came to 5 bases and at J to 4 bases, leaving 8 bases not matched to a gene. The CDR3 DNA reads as TGTGCCAGCAGTCCCGACAGGGCCCTTTACGAGCAGTACTTC. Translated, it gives CASSPDRALYEQYF.

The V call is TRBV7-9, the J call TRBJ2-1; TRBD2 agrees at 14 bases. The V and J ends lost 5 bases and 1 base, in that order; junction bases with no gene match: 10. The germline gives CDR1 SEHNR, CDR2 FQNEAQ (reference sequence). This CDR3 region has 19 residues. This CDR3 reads CASSQPGLAGAGSYNEQFF. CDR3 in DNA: TGTGCCAGCAGCCAACCGGGACTAGCGGGAGCGGGATCCTACAATGAGCAGTTCTTC.

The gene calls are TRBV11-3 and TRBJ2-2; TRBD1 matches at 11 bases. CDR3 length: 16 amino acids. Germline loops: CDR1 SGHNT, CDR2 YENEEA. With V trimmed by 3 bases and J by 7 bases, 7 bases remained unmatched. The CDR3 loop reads CASSFTGTGGNGELFF. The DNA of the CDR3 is TGTGCCAGCAGCTTCACCGGGACAGGGGGGAACGGGGAGCTGTTTTTT.

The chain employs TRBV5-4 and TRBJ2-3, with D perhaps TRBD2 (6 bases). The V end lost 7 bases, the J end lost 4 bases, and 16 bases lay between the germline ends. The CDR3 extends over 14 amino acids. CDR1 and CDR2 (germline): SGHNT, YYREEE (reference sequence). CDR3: CASGGRERADTQYF. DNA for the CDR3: TGTGCCAGCGGGGGACGGGAGCGAGCAGATACGCAGTATTTT. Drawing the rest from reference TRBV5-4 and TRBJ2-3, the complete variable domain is ETGVTQSPTHLIKTRGQQVTLRCSSQSGHNTVSWYQQALGQGPQFIFQYYREEENGRGNFPPRFSGLQFPNYSSELNVNALELDDSALYLCASGGRERADTQYFGPGTRLTVL.

The CDR3 is CATSLGAGHNEQFF. The CDR3 bases are TGTGCCACCAGTTTAGGCGCGGGGCATAATGAGCAGTTCTTC. The V and J genes are TRBV24-1 and TRBJ2-1, with a weak D call TRBD2 (6 bases). This CDR3 has 14 amino acids. Per the germline V gene, CDR1 is KGHDR and CDR2 is SFDVKD. Trimming removed 6 bases at V and 7 bases at J, with 15 bases between.

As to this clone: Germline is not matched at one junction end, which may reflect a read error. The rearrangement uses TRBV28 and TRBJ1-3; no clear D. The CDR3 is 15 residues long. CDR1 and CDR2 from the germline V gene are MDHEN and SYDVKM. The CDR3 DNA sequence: TGTGCCAGCAGTTTTGGCAGGCAGTTCTGGAAAACGCAAAACTTT. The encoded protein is CASSFGRQFWKTQNF.

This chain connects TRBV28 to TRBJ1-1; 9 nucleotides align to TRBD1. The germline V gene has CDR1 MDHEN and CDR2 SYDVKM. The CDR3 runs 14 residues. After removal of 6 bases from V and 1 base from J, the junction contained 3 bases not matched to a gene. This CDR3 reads CASRRTGENTEAFF. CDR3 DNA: TGTGCCAGCAGGCGGACAGGGGAGAACACTGAAGCTTTCTTT.

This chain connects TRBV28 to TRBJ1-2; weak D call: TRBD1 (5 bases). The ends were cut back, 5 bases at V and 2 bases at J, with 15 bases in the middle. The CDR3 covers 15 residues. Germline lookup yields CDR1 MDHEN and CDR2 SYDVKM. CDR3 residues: CASSQPSRGNYGYTF. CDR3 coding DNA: TGTGCCAGCAGTCAACCTTCAAGGGGCAACTATGGCTACACCTTC.

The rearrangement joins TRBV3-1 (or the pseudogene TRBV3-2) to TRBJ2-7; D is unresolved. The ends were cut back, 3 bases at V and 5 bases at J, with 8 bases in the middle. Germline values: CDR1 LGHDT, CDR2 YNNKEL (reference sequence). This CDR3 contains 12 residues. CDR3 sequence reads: CASSHLADEQYF. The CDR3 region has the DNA TGTGCCAGCAGCCATCTGGCGGACGAGCAGTACTTC.

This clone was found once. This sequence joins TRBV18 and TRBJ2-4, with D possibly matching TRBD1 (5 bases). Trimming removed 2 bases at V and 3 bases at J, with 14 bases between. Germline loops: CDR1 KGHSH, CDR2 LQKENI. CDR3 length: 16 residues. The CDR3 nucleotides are TGTGCCAGCTCACCAAGGCAGGGCGTAGACAAAAACATTCAGTACTTC. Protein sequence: CASSPRQGVDKNIQYF.

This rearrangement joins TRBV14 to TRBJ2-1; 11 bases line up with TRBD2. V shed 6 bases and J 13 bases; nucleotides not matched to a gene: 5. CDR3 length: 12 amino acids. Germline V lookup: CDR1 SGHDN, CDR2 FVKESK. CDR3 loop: CASRPTSGRQFF. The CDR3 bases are TGTGCCAGCAGACCCACTAGCGGGAGACAGTTCTTC.

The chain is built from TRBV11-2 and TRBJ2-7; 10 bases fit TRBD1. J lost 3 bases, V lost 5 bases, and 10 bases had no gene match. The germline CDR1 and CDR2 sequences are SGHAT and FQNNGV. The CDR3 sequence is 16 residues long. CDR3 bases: TGTGCCAGCAGCCCTCACGGGACAGGGGTAGACTACGAGCAGTACTTC. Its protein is CASSPHGTGVDYEQYF.